A single sample gave rise to the 16 T cell receptor beta chains below, sequenced in a study of blood T cells in healthy people across ages. Primers used in a second PCR of about 7 to 12 cycles were a sample-barcoded 5' primer and a J-beta primer mix. One entry per CDR3 protein, called by TCRdb with MiXCR from the 5' RACE reads. The table includes hundreds of thousands of distinct CDR3 sequences, about 28% detected once. Sample: blood. These receptors all stem from a woman older than 75 in good health.

This clonotype came up many times. This chain connects TRBV12-3 or TRBV12-4 to TRBJ1-6; D remains unclear. V dropped 2 bases and J dropped 9 bases, with 8 bases sitting between them. The CDR3 is 13 residues long. The CDR3 protein is CASSLLGRSPLHF. The CDR3 DNA is TGTGCCAGCAGTTTACTTGGGCGTTCACCCCTCCACTTT.

The table lists this clonotype with a few counts. Just one base apart from a much larger clone, this may be a read error. The gene calls are TRBV2 and TRBJ2-5; D might be TRBD1 (5 bases). With 0 bases removed from V and 7 bases from J, the gap between germline ends came to 12 bases. Looked up from germline, CDR1 is SNHLY and CDR2 is FYNNEI. The CDR3 consists of 14 residues. The CDR3 DNA reads TGTGCCAGCAGTGAAGCCAGGACAAGAGGGACCCAGTACTTC. Translation: CASSEARTRGTQYF. Looking up the rest from reference TRBV2 and TRBJ2-5 gives the full variable domain: EPEVTQTPSHQVTQMGQEVILRCVPISNHLYFYWYRQILGQKVEFLVSFYNNEISEKSEIFDDQFSVERPDGSNFTLKIRSTKLEDSAMYFCASSEARTRGTQYFGPGTRLLVL.

The J gene is TRBJ1-3, the V gene TRBV27, with D unclear. From germline, CDR1 is MNHEY and CDR2 SMNVEV (reference sequence). This CDR3 contains 15 residues. Trimming left V 0 bases short and J 2 bases short, with 8 bases between. The CDR3 region is CASSLSWGTGNTIYF. For the CDR3, the DNA is TGTGCCAGCAGTTTATCGTGGGGAACTGGAAACACCATATATTTT.

The chain employs TRBV18 and TRBJ2-5; the D gene is possibly TRBD1 (6 bases). The V end was cut by 3 bases, the J end by 4 bases, with 12 bases between. The length of the CDR3 is 14 residues. Looked up from germline, CDR1 is KGHSH and CDR2 is LQKENI. The CDR3: CASSPARGGETQYF. DNA of the CDR3: TGTGCCAGCTCACCGGCCCGAGGGGGAGAGACCCAGTACTTC.

This clonotype was observed a few times. This chain uses TRBV2 with TRBJ1-1; 10 bases align to TRBD1. Trimming cost V 5 bases and J 4 bases; bases outside gene matches: 4. The germline gives CDR1 SNHLY, CDR2 FYNNEI. This CDR3 comprises 14 residues. DNA for the CDR3: TGTGCCAGCAGTTGGACAGGGGGGATCACTGAAGCTTTCTTT. Encoded protein: CASSWTGGITEAFF.

In this sample, this clonotype turned up many times. A read error is possible here, since a much larger clone lies one base away. This sequence joins TRBV20-1 and TRBJ2-1, with 7 bases identical to TRBD2. The DNA end lines up better with TRBJ2-7; the J call may be wrong. The germline V gene encodes CDR1 DFQATT and CDR2 SNEGSKA (reference sequence). The CDR3 sequence is 16 residues long. CDR3 in amino acids: CSAREQAGSSYNEQYF. In DNA, the CDR3 is TGCAGTGCTAGAGAGCAAGCGGGGTCCTCCTACAATGAGCAGTACTTC.

This clonotype showed up many times. V gene TRBV4-2 combines with J gene TRBJ2-3; the D gene could be TRBD1 or TRBD2 (5 bases each). Germline lookup yields CDR1 LGHNA and CDR2 YNFKEQ. The CDR3 runs to 18 residues. The V end lost 0 bases, the J end lost 2 bases, and 18 bases lay between the germline ends. The CDR3 sequence: CASSQEWDQRRLTDTQYF. The CDR3 DNA reads as TGTGCCAGCAGCCAAGAGTGGGACCAGCGGCGCCTCACAGATACGCAGTATTTT.

This clonotype occurred many times. The chain employs TRBV3-1 and TRBJ2-7, with TRBD2 as a possible D gene (6 bases). V was trimmed by 4 bases and J by 2 bases, leaving 18 bases between them. Germline CDR1 LGHDT, CDR2 YNNKEL (reference sequence). This CDR3 has 16 residues. CDR3 protein: CASSLPHGTVAYEQYF. In nucleotides, the CDR3 is TGTGCCAGCAGCCTACCCCACGGGACTGTAGCCTACGAGCAGTACTTC.

This clonotype was picked up a small number of times. The gene calls are TRBV30 and TRBJ1-1; no clear D gene. The germline CDR1 and CDR2 sequences are GTSNPN and SVGIG (reference sequence). Trimming pared 6 bases from V and 3 bases from J, leaving 17 bases between. This CDR3 is built from 14 residues. Here the CDR3 DNA reads TGTGCCTGTGTAAGACCTGACGGGTACACTGAAGCTTTCTTT. Amino acids: CACVRPDGYTEAFF.

This clonotype was observed a few times. The chain employs TRBV7-2 and TRBJ2-1; perhaps D is TRBD1 or TRBD2 (7 bases each). From germline, CDR1 is SGHTA and CDR2 FQGNSA. This CDR3 is 14 amino acids long. V gave up 5 bases and J gave up 13 bases, with 21 bases separating them. The DNA for the CDR3 is TGTGCCAGCAGCCTTCAGGGGGGAGCGGGGACCCAGTTCTTC. Translation gives CASSLQGGAGTQFF. The whole variable domain, filled in from reference TRBV7-2 and TRBJ2-1, reads GAGVSQSPSNKVTEKGKDVELRCDPISGHTALYWYRQSLGQGLEFLIYFQGNSAPDKSGLPSDRFSAERTGGSVSTLTIQRTQQEDSAVYLCASSLQGGAGTQFFGPGTRLTVL.

This clonotype came up many times. The rearrangement uses TRBV5-1 and TRBJ2-7, with 9 bases matching TRBD1. The CDR3 has 14 amino acids. V shed 7 bases and J 0 bases; nucleotides not matched to a gene: 5. CDR1 is SGHRS and CDR2 is YFSETQ in the germline V gene. This CDR3 reads CASWDRASSYEQYF. The CDR3 bases are TGCGCCAGCTGGGACAGGGCCAGCTCCTACGAGCAGTACTTC.

The sample holds many counts of this clonotype. This sequence joins TRBV30 and TRBJ1-2; TRBD1 agrees at 7 bases. V was clipped by 2 bases and J by 2 bases; unmatched bases: 8. CDR3 length: 15 amino acids. The germline gives CDR1 GTSNPN, CDR2 SVGIG (reference sequence). The DNA for the CDR3 is TGTGCCTGGAGTCCACTGACAGGGACCAACTATGGCTACACCTTC. Encoded protein: CAWSPLTGTNYGYTF.

This clonotype was observed a single time. The V call is TRBV4-3, the J call TRBJ2-5; D remains unclear. The CDR3 is made up of 14 amino acids. Trimming took 1 base from V and 0 from J, leaving 6 bases between them. CDR1 is LGHNA, CDR2 YSLEER, per germline. DNA for the CDR3: TGCGCCAGCAGCCAAGGGATTTACCAAGAGACCCAGTACTTC. This encodes CASSQGIYQETQYF.

This sequence joins TRBV6-5 and TRBJ1-1, with 9 bases that match TRBD1. This CDR3 region has 16 residues. Per the germline V gene, CDR1 is MNHEY and CDR2 is SVGAGI. V shed 1 base and J 8 bases; nucleotides not matched to a gene: 11. Here the CDR3 reads CASSYFTEWDRAEAFF. The CDR3 bases are TGTGCCAGCAGTTACTTTACGGAGTGGGACAGGGCCGAAGCTTTCTTT.

This clonotype was recorded a few times. The chain couples TRBV5-6 to TRBJ2-5, with D unclear. The last part of the DNA fits TRBJ2-7 better; the J call may be wrong. In germline, CDR1 is SGHDT, CDR2 YYEEEE. This CDR3 is built from 12 residues. CDR3 protein: CASSLFGPEQYF. Written as DNA, the CDR3 is TGTGCCAGCAGCTTGTTTGGTCCCGAGCAGTACTTC.

On this clonotype itself: A much more abundant neighbour one base away suggests this may be a read error. The chain joins TRBV20-1 to TRBJ2-7, with unresolved D. The CDR3 extends over 11 amino acids. Per the germline V gene, CDR1 is DFQATT and CDR2 is SNEGSKA (reference sequence). The germline V and J ends were trimmed by 5 bases and 2 bases, with 7 bases remaining between them. The CDR3 protein is CSALAAYEQYF. CDR3 DNA sequence: TGCAGTGCTCTGGCCGCCTACGAGCAGTACTTC.